This T cell receptor beta chain is drawn from a study of cytomegalovirus exposure and HLA in healthy donors (dated by TCRdb to 2016 to 2017). Some background on the complete study: An earlier analysis of 587 of the donors reported 276 Gb of sequence data and 100 million to 120 million unique TCR beta sequences obtained from about 200 million T cells. An early release that covered roughly 600 HLA-typed donors contained about 290 gigabases of sequencing data and about 93 million unique TCR sequences. Of the roughly 430 genotyped donors, approximately 83% fell in the genetic ancestry cluster associated with self-reported Caucasian donors. The study was designed to test whether signatures of past pathogen exposure could be identified by cataloging public T cell receptors. The study used immunosequencing to profile the T cell repertoires of under 700 subjects and linked those repertoires to cytomegalovirus serostatus. Besides the first cohort of 666 subjects, a separate validation cohort made up of some 110 different subjects was used. To predict cytomegalovirus infection status, the study brought together high-throughput TCR immunosequencing, statistical association of individual TCRs with disease status, and machine learning. To study patterns of TCR occurrence, a later analysis re-analyzed previously published TCR beta repertoires from around 670 donors and added high-resolution HLA genotyping. Rather than drawing on any new phenotypic data, the later analysis identified candidate immune exposures from TCR beta sequences and the way those sequences occurred across donors. To decide whether each TCR beta V gene segment behaved as functional or pseudogenic, an earlier analysis of approximately 590 of the donors relied on high-throughput TCR beta sequencing. Donor age, sex, ethnicity and CMV serostatus were compiled alongside the repertoire data. A later genetic analysis took genome-wide SNP genotypes for about three fifths of the roughly 670 donors and used that subset as a discovery cohort. All discovery cohort repertoires had been generated using a single sequencing platform. HLA typing covered class I and class II loci at four-digit resolution. Typing coverage differed by locus: A, B, C, DRB1 and DQB1 were typed in roughly 629-630 donors, DQA1 in 500 to 550, DPA1 in some 570, and DPB1 in 400 to 480. Roughly 5 DR-DQ haplotypes were handled as single units for association and clustering because linkage in the cohort was strong. On average, around 240,000 unique TCR beta nucleotide sequences were sequenced per donor among roughly 430 genotyped donors of the cohort, with roughly 19% of those sequences being non-productive. Points the paper makes about the study in general: In vitro tests confirmed that a few of the cytomegalovirus-associated TCR beta chains recognize cytomegalovirus antigens. The authors suggested that the approach could potentially be extended to other disease states and immunological phenotypes. A further reported finding was that TCR beta sequences accurately predicted the HLA-A and HLA-B alleles for most subjects in the first cohort. According to a later analysis, parvovirus B19, influenza, CMV and Epstein-Barr virus appeared linked to several top co-occurrence clusters. The classifier was reported to diagnose cytomegalovirus status with high specificity and sensitivity in both the original cohort and the validation cohort. Most TCR sequences were observed very rarely across donors, whereas some public TCRs were present in many individuals. The sequencing pipeline was judged likely to have produced a cluster of highly shared sequence variants as a technical artifact. Because counts were too low, fewer than 20 rarely observed V segments, including chromosome 9 orphons, were excluded from the earlier analysis of fewer than 650 of the donors. A later analysis found that most CMV-associated TCR beta chains appeared HLA-restricted, with HLA associations seemingly driven largely by CMV exposure. Assigning TCR associations to individual alleles was difficult when HLA alleles, especially DR and DQ, strongly co-occurred. The study gave a list of about 160 TCR beta chains associated with cytomegalovirus. In an earlier analysis of 587 of the donors, most TCR beta V segments were observed in productive rearrangements about 87% or about 30% of the time, broadly matching IMGT annotations. In a later analysis, the rate of TCR association differed among HLA loci, with DRB1 alleles having the most associated TCRs and HLA-C alleles having the fewest. Specific HLA alleles were associated with some 15,000 TCR beta sequences at a false discovery rate of 0.05 in a later analysis. In a later genetic analysis, a missense DCLRE1C variant was associated with V-gene and J-gene trimming of TCR beta chains, and the association was replicated in an independent cohort. Roughly uniform sequencing depth across donors was assumed in presence/absence analyses, although this assumption may not hold. For the cohort, immune exposure information was limited to CMV serostatus. According to a later genetic analysis, donors in an Asian-associated ancestry cluster had fewer N-insertions in productive TCRs than the approximately 670-donor mean. In a later analysis, HLA-associated TCR beta chains were found to be more clonally expanded and to have lower generation probabilities than equally common non-associated chains. Because HLA typing was missing for some donors at each locus, association tests included only the typed subset. This cohort had only TCR beta chains sequenced, and the lack of alpha or paired-chain data limited which features could be detected. Some IMGT-functional V segments, including TRBV6-2 and TRBV6-3, could not be distinguished by the 87-base-pair reads and were therefore excluded. Correlated functional status among segregating V segments might be attributable to linkage disequilibrium, but an unknown experimental factor could not be ruled out.

The receptor library was made with the immunoSEQ multiplex PCR assay. A mixture of 60 forward primers for TCR Vbeta segments and 13 reverse primers for TCR Jbeta segments was used in the multiplex PCR. A multiplex PCR assay on genomic DNA amplified the CDR3 region of rearranged TCR beta genes. On the Illumina HiSeq System, the amplified TCR beta libraries were sequenced as 87-base-pair reads. Processing in the source paper ran as follows. A later analysis counted 75 million to 100 million unique TCR beta chains across the 600 to 850 repertoires, and around 12 million of these chains were shared by at least two donors. To remove PCR and sequencing errors, raw reads were error-corrected and collapsed into unique sequences using a nearest-neighbor algorithm that merged closely related sequences. CDR3 sequences were aligned to IMGT reference sequences to assign V, D and J gene segments. For a sequence to be retained, a match of at least six nucleotides was required to both a V gene segment and a J gene segment. A rearrangement was called productive if the CDR3 had no stop codons and remained in frame with V and J, and every other rearrangement was called non-productive. Following IMGT convention, CDR3 was defined as the stretch from the second conserved V-encoded cysteine to the conserved J-encoded phenylalanine. The earlier analysis of about 640 of the donors excluded any sequence lacking an unambiguous match to a single V gene segment. In an earlier analysis of almost 600 of the donors, a V segment was called functional when productive rearrangements were above 56.7%, and segregating when the standard deviation between donors exceeded 5%. A statistical classification framework was built for diagnosing cytomegalovirus status from the catalog of TCR beta chain sequences. In a later analysis, V and J genes were assigned by comparing TCR nucleotide sequences against IMGT/GENE-DB human TR gene sequences. The TCRdist pipeline was used in a later analysis to assign CDR3 sequences and most-parsimonious VDJ recombination scenarios. In a later analysis, each TCR beta chain was defined by its CDR3 amino acid sequence together with its V-gene family, and reads lacking a unique V-gene family were excluded. A later analysis removed roughly 590 highly shared, low-generation-probability nucleotide sequences to deal with suspected cross-contamination and a sequencing artifact. In a later analysis, a clonal expansion index for each public chain was calculated from normalized within-repertoire ranks of inferred template counts. A later analysis computed generation probabilities with a VDJ recombination model fitted to out-of-frame rearrangements, and checked the results against IGoR. In a later analysis, TCR-TCR, TCR-HLA and TCR-CMV co-occurrence was scored with hypergeometric tests, and a repertoire-size bias correction was applied to TCR pairs. To estimate false discovery rates, a later analysis permuted the HLA or CMV assignments 20 times. In a later analysis, co-occurring TCRs were grouped using DBSCAN, and TCRdist sequence similarity was added for clustering within HLA-allele-positive subsets. For co-occurrence clustering, repertoires with fewer than 30,000 or more than 120,000 public chains were excluded, along with roughly five repertoires with anomalous nucleotide sharing. TCRdb stores this immuneACCESS table with in-frame sequences only. Part of the clones is absent; in the studies checked, under half of the shortfall reflects unresolved V genes, and no reason is known for the rest. The V and J calls and the clone size are those of that table, but D and trimming were determined from the DNA. The table for this sample shows around 140,000 clones. 0.96% of the sample is taken by the ten largest.

The cohort consisted of 600 or so healthy bone marrow donors. At the time of sampling, all cohort members were nominally healthy, though unrecorded immune exposures were likely present. The donor tested CMV seronegative, placing the donor among the roughly 400 seronegative members of the cohort. Each donor provided a peripheral blood sample, and peripheral blood mononuclear cells were used for TCR beta sequencing. Genomic DNA was extracted from the blood cell samples with the Qiagen DNeasy Blood Extraction Kit. Its CDR3 holds 15 amino acids, cysteine through phenylalanine. The kept DNA is CDR3 alone, 45 bases in frame from the first base. Per the germline V gene, SGDLS is the CDR1 and YYNGEE is the CDR2. V is reduced by 3 bases and J by 4 bases, leaving a spacing of 13 bases between them. Of note for this clone: What antigen it recognizes has not been identified.

The TCR was taken from a male donor in good health and CMV-seronegative. The rearrangement combines TRBV9 with TRBJ2-2, and possibly TRBD2, on 6 matching bases. The source material was PBMCs. The DNA is as follows: TGTGCCAGCAGCGACCCGGTGGGGGGCACCGGGGAGCTGTTTTTT. Translated, this is CASSDPVGGTGELFF.